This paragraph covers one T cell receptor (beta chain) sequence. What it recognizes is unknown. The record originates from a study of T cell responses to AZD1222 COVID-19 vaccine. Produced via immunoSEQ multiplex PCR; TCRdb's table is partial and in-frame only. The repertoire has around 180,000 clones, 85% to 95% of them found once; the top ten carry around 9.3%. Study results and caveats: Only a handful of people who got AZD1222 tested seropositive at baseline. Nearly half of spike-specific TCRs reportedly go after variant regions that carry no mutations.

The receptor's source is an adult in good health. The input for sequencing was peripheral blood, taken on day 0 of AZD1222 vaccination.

CDR3 DNA: TGTGCCAGCAGCCGAGGGACCCCGGGGGGAGCTTTCTTT. It encodes CASSRGTPGGAFF. The chain combines TRBV6-5 with TRBJ1-1; TRBD1 is a possible D gene (5 bases). Between the trimmed V and J ends, which lost 6 bases and 10 bases, there was a span of 18 bases. The length of the CDR3 is 13 residues. From germline, CDR1 is MNHEY and CDR2 SVGAGI.